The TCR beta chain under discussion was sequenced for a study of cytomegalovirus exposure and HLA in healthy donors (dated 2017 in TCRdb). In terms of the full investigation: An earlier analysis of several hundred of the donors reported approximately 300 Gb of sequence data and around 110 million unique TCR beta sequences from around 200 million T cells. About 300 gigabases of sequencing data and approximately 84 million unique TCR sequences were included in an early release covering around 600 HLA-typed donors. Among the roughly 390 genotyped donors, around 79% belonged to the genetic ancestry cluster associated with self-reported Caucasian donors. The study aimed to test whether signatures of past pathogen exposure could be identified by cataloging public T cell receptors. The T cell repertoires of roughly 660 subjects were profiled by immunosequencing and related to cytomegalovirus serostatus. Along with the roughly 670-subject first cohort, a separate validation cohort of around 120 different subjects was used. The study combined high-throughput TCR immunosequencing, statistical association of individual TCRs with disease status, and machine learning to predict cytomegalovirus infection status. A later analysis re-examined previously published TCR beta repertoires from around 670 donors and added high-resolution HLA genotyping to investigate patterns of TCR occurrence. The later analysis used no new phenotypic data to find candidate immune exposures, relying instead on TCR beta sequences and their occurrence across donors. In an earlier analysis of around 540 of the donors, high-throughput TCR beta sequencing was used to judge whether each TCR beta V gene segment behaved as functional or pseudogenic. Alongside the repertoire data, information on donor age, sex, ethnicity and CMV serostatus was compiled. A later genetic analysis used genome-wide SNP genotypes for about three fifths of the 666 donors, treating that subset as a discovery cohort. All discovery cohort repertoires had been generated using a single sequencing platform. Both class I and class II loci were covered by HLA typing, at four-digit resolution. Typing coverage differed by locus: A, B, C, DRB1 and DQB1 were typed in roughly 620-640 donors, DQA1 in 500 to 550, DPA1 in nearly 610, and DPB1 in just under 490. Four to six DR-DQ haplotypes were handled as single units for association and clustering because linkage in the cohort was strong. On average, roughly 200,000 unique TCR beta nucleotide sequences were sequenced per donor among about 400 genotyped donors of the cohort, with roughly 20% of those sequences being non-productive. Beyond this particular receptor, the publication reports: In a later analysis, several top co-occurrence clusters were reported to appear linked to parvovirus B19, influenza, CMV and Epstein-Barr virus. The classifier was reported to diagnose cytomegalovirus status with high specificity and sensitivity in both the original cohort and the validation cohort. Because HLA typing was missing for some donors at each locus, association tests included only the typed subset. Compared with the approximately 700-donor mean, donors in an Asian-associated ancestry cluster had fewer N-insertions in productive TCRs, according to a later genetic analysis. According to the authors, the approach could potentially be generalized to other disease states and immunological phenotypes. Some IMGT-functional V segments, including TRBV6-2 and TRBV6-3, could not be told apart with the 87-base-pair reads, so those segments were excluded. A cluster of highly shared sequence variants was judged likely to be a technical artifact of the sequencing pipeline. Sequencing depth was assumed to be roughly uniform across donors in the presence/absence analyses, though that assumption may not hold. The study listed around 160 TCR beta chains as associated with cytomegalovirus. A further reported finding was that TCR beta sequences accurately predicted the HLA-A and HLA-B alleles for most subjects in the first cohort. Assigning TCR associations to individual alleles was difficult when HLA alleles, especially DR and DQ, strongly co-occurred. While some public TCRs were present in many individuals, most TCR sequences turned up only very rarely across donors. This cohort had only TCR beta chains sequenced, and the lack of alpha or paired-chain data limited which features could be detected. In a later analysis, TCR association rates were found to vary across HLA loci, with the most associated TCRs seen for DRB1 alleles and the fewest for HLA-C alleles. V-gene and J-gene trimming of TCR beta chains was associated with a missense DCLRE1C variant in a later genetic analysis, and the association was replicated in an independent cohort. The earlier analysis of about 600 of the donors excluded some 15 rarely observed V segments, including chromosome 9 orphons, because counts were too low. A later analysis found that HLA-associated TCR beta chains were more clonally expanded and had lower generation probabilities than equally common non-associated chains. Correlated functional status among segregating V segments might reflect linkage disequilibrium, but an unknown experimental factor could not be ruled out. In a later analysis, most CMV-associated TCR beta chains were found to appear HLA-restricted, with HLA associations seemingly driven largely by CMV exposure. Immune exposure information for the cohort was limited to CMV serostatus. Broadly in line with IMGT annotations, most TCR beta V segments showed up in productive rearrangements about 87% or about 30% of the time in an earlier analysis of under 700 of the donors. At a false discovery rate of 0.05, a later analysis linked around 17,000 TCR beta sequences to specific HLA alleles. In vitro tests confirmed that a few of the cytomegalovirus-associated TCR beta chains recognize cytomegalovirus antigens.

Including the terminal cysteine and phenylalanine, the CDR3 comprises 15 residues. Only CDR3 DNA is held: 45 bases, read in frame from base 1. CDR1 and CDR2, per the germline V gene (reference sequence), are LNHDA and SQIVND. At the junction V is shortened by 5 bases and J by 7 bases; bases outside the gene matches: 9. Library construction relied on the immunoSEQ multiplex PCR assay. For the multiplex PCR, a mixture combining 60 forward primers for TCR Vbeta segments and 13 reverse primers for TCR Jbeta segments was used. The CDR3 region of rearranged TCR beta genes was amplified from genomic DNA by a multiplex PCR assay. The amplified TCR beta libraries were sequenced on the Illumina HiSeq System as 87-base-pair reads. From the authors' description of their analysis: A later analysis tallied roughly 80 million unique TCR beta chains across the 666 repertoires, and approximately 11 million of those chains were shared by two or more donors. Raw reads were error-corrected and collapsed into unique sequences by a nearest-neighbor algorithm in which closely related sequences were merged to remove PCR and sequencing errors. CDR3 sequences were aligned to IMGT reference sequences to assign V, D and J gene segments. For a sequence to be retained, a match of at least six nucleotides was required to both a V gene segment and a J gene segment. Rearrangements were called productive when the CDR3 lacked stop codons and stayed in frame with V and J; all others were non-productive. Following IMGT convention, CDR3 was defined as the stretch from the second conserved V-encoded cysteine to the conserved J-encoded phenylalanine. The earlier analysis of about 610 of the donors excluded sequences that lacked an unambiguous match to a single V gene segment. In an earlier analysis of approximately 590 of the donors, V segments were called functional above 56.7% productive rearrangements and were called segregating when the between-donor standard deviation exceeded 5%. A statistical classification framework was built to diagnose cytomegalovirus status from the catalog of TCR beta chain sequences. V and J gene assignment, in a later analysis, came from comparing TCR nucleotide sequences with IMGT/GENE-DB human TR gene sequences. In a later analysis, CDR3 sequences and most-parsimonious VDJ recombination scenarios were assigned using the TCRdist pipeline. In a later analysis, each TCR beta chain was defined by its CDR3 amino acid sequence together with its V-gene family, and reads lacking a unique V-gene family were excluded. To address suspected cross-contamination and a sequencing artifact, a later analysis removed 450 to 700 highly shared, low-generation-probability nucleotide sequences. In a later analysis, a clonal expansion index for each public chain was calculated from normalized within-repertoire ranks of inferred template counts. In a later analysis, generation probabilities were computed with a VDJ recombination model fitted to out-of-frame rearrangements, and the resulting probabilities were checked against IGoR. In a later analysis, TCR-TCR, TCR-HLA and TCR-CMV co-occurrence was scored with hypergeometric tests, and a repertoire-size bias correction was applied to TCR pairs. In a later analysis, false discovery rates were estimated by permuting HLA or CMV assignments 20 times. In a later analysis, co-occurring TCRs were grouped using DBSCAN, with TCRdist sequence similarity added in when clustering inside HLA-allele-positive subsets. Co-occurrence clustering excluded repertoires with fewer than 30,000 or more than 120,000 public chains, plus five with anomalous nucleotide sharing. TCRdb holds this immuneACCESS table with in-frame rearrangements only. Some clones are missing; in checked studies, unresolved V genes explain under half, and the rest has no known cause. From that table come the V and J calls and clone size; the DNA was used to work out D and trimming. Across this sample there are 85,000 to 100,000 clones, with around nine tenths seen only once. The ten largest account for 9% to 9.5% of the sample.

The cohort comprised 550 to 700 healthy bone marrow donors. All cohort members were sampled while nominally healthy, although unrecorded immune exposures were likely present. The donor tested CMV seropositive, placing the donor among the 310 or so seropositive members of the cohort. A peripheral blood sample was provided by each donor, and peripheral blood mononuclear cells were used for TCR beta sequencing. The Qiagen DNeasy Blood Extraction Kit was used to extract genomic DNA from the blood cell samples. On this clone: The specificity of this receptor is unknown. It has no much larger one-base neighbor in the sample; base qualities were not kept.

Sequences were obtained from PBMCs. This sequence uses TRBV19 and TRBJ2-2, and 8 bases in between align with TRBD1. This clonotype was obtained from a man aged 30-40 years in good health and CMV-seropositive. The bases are TGTGCCAGTAGTGCCGGGACAGGTTTGGGCGGGGAGCTGTTTTTT. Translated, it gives CASSAGTGLGGELFF.